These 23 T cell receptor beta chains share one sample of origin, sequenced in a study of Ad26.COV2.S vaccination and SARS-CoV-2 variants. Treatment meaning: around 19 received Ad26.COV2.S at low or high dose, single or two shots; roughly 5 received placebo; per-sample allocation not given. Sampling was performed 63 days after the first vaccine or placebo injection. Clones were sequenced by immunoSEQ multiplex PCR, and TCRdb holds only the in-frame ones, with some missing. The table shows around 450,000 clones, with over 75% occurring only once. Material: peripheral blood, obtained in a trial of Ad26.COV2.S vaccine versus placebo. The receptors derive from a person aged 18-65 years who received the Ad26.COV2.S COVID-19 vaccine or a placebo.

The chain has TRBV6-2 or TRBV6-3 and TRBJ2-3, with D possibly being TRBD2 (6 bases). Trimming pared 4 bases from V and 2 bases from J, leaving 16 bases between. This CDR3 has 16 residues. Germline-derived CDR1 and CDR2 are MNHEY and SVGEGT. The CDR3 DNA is TGTGCCAGCAGTTTGTCCGGGACTCCCCTCACAGATACGCAGTATTTT. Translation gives CASSLSGTPLTDTQYF.

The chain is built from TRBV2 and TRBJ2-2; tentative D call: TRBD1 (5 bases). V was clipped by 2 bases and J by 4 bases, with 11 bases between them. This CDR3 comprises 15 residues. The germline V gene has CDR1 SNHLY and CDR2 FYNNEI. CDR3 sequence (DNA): TGTGCCAGCAGTGAACAGGGTATCAGCACCGGGGAGCTGTTTTTT. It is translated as CASSEQGISTGELFF.

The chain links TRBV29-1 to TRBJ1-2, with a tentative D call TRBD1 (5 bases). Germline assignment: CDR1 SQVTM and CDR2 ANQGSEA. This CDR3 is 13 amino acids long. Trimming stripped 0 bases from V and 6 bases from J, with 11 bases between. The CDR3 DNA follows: TGCAGCGTTGAAGAGGGAAGGGGCAATGGCTACACCTTC. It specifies CSVEEGRGNGYTF.

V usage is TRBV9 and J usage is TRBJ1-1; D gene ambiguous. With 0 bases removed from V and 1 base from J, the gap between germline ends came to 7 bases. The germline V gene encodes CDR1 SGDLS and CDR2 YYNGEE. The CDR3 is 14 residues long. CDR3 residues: CASSVGKGNTEAFF. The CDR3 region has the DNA TGTGCCAGCAGCGTAGGGAAGGGGAACACTGAAGCTTTCTTT. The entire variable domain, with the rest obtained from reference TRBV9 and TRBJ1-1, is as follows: DSGVTQTPKHLITATGQRVTLRCSPRSGDLSVYWYQQSLDQGLQFLIQYYNGEERAKGNILERFSAQQFPDLHSELNLSSLELGDSALYFCASSVGKGNTEAFFGQGTRLTVV.

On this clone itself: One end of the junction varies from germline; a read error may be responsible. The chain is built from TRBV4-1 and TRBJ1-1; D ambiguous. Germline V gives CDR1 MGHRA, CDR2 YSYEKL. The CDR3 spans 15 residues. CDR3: CASSQALVPNAEAFF. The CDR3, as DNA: TGCGCCAGCAGCCAAGCATTAGTCCCGAACGCTGAAGCTTTCTTT.

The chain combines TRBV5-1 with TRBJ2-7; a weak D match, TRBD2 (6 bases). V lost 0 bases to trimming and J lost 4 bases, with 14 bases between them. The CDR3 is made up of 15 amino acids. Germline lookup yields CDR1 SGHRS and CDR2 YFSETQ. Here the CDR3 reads CASSLGSRGGYEQYF. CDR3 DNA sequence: TGCGCCAGCAGCTTGGGTTCGCGTGGGGGGTACGAGCAGTACTTC.

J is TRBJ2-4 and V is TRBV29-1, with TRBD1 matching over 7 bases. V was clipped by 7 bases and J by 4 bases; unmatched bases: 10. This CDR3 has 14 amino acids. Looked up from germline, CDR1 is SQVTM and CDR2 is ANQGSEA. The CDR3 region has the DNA TGCAGCGCGATTTCGGGACAGAATAAAAACATTCAGTACTTC. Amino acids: CSAISGQNKNIQYF.

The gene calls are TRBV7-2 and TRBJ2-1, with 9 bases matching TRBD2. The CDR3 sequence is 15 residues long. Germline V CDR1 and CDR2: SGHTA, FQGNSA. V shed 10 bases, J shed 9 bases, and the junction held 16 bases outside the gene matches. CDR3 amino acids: CATKRGGGSGGEQFF. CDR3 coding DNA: TGTGCCACCAAGCGCGGAGGGGGTAGCGGGGGTGAGCAGTTCTTC.

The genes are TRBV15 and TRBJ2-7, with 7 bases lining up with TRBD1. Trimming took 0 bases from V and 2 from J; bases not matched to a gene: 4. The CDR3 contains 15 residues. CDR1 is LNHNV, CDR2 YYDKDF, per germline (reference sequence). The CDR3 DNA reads TGTGCCACCAGCAGAGACGGGACAGTTGCCTACGAGCAGTACTTC. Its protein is CATSRDGTVAYEQYF. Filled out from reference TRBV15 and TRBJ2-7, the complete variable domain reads DAMVIQNPRYQVTQFGKPVTLSCSQTLNHNVMYWYQQKSSQAPKLLFHYYDKDFNNEADTPDNFQSRRPNTSFCFLDIRSPGLGDTAMYLCATSRDGTVAYEQYFGPGTRLTVT.

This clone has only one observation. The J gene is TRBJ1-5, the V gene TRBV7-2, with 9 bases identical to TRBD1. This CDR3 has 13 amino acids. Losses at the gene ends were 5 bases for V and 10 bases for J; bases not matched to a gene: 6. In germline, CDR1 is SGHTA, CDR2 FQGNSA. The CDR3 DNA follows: TGTGCCAGCAGCCGGACAGGGGTCGAACCCCAGCATTTT. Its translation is CASSRTGVEPQHF.

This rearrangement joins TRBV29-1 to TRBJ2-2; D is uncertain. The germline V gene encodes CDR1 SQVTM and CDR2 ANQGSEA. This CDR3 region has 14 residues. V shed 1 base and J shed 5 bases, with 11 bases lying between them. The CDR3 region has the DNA TGCAGCGTTGAAGGGGCCTTTCCGACCGGGGAGCTGTTTTTT. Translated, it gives CSVEGAFPTGELFF.

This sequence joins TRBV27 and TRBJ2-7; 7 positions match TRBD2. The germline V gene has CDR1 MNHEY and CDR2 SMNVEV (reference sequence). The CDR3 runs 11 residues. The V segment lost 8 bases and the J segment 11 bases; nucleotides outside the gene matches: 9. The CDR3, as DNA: TGTGCCAGCGGCTTTCTGGCGGGGGAGTACTTC. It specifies CASGFLAGEYF.

The CDR3: CAISEQGAGQPQHF. DNA for the CDR3: TGTGCCATCAGTGAACAGGGGGCTGGGCAGCCCCAGCATTTT. This rearrangement joins TRBV10-3 to TRBJ1-5; 9 bases fit TRBD1. The germline V gene encodes CDR1 ENHRY and CDR2 SYGVKD. CDR3 length: 14 amino acids. After removal of 3 bases from V and 7 bases from J, the junction contained 4 bases not matched to a gene.

In nucleotides, the CDR3 is TGTGCCAGCAGCTCCACCTCACAGGGCGGCTCTGAAAAACTGTTTTTT. It translates to CASSSTSQGGSEKLFF. This sequence joins TRBV5-6 and TRBJ1-4; perhaps TRBD1 as D (6 bases). The CDR3 totals 16 residues. Trimming shortened V by 3 bases and J by 7 bases, and 19 bases separated the two germline ends. Germline values: CDR1 SGHDT, CDR2 YYEEEE.

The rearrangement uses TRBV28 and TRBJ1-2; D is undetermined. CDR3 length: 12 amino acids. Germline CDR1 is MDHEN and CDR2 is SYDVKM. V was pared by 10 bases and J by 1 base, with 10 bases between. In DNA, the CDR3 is TGTGCCATTCGGTCGCTTAACTATGGCTACACCTTC. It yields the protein CAIRSLNYGYTF.

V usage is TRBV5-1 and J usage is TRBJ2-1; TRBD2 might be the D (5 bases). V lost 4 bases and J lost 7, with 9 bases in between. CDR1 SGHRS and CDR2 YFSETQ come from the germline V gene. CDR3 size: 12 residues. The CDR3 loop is CASSVDWNEQFF. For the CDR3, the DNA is TGCGCCAGCAGCGTGGACTGGAATGAGCAGTTCTTC.

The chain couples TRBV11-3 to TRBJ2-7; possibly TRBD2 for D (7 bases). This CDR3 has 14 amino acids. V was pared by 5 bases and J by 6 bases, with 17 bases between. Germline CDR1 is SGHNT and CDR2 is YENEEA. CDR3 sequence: CASSRGGGASEQYF. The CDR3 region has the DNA TGTGCCAGCAGCCGTGGAGGGGGGGCCTCCGAGCAGTACTTC.

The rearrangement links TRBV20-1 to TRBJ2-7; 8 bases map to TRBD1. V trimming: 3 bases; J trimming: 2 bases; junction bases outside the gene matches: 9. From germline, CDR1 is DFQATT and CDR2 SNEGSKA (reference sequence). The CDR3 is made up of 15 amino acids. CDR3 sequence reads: CSASPPGTGPYEQYF. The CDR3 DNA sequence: TGCAGTGCTAGTCCCCCCGGGACAGGCCCCTACGAGCAGTACTTC.

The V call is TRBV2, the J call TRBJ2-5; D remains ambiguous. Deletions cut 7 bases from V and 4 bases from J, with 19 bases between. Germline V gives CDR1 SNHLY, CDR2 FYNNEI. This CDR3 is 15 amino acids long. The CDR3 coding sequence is TGTGCCAGCATCCTCTCCCCCGGAACTATAGAGACCCAGTACTTC. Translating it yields CASILSPGTIETQYF.

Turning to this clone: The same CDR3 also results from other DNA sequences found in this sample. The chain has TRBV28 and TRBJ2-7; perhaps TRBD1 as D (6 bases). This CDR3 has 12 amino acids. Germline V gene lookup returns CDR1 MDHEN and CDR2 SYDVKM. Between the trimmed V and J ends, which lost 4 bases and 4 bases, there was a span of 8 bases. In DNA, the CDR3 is TGTGCCAGCAGTTCCAGGGGATACGAGCAGTACTTC. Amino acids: CASSSRGYEQYF.

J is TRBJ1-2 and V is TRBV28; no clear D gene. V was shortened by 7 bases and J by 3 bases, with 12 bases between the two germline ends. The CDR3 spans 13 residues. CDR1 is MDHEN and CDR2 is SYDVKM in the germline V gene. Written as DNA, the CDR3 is TGTGCCAGCACGGGAGCAAACCACTATGGCTACACCTTC. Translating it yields CASTGANHYGYTF.

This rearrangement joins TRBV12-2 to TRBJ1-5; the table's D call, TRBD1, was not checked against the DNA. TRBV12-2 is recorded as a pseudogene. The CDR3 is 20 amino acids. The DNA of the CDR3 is TGTGCAAGTCGCTTAAGAAGGGTCGGCAGGGACAGACCCCAGGGTCAGCCCCAGCATTTT. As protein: CASRLRRVGRDRPQGQPQHF.

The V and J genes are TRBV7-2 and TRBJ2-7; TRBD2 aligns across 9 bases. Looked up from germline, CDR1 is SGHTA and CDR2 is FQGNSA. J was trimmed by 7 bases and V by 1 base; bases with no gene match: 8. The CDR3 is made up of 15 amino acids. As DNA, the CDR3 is TGTGCCAGCAGCTTAGTCCCTAGCGGGGCCGGGGAGCAGTACTTC. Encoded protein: CASSLVPSGAGEQYF.